This T cell receptor (beta chain) was obtained from a study of cytomegalovirus exposure and HLA in healthy donors. Study-wide points: Researchers reported in a later analysis that a missense DCLRE1C variant was tied to TCR beta V- and J-gene trimming. The likely explanation for a cluster of highly shared sequence variants was sequencing artifact. Information on immune exposure was restricted to one variable (CMV serostatus). The study reported that TCR beta sequences accurately predicted HLA-A and HLA-B alleles in most subjects.

The CDR3 runs 15 residues. V lost 6 bases to trimming and J lost 0 bases; unmatched junction nucleotides: 4. Germline-derived CDR1 and CDR2 are MNHNY and SVGAGI (reference sequence). As regards this clone: Its cognate antigen is unknown.

60 Vbeta and 13 Jbeta primers were used in PCR. The data were produced by immunoSEQ multiplex PCR, yet TCRdb's version contains in-frame clones alone and is incomplete. The table records 200,000 or so clones, more than 65% of them present only once. Sequenced material: PBMCs. This chain joins TRBV6-6 and TRBJ2-1; 8 bases are shared with TRBD2. The sequence came from a man aged 50-59 years in good health and CMV-seronegative. DNA of the CDR3: TGTGCCAGCAGCGGGACTAGGGCCTCCTACAATGAGCAGTTCTTC. It codes for CASSGTRASYNEQFF.